This TCR beta chain derives from a study of T cell therapy after organ transplantation. Study summary: CMV-specific T cells, median 1.92 x 10^8, were given as 2 to 6 intravenous infusions. Overall study results and limits: Effects of concurrent antirejection and antiviral medications were not evaluable.

Clones were read by immunoSEQ multiplex PCR, and TCRdb kept only the in-frame ones, dropping some. The sample lists roughly 2,500 clones; around 70% were seen once. The CDR3 runs to 16 residues. Trimming removed 6 bases from V and 2 bases from J, with 16 bases in between. Germline loops: CDR1 MNHEY, CDR2 SMNVEV (reference sequence). As for this clone: Its antigen is not identified.

Time point specified: 20-29 weeks after completion of therapy. This receptor was identified in a human patient who had received a solid organ transplant and had CMV disease. Some T cells may be supplied by the graft donor. The sequencing here drew on CD8+ T cells from blood, taken after autologous CMV-specific T cell therapy. The rearrangement uses TRBV27 and TRBJ2-2; TRBD1 might be the D (6 bases). The CDR3 coding sequence is TGTGCCAGCAGCCACACTCGGGACACCAACACCGGGGAGCTGTTTTTT. Protein product: CASSHTRDTNTGELFF.